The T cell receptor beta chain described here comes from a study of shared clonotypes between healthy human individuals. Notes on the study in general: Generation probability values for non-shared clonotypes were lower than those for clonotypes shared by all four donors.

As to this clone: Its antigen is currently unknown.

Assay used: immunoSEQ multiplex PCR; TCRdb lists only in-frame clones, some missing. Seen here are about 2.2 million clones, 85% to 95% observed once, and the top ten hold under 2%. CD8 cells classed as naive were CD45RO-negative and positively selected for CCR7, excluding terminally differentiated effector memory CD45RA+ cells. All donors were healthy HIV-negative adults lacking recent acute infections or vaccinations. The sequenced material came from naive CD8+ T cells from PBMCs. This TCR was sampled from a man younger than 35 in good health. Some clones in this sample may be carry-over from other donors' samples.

The CDR3 region is CASSVDRVEGYGYTF. The CDR3 DNA is TGTGCCAGCAGCGTAGACAGGGTTGAGGGCTATGGCTACACCTTC. The chain couples TRBV9 to TRBJ1-2; D may be TRBD1 (6 bases). The V gene's germline CDR1 is SGDLS and CDR2 YYNGEE. The CDR3 loop spans 15 amino acids. Trimming left V 0 bases short and J 4 bases short, with 13 bases between.